The next 18 T cell receptor beta chains were all read from a single sample in a study of control samples from healthy donors and cancer patients. Libraries were prepared by immunoSEQ multiplex PCR; TCRdb keeps only in-frame clonotypes and omits some of them. The sample has roughly 92,000 clones, roughly 91% seen once. Material for sequencing was blood. All receptors derive from a woman aged 55-69 years in good health.

As concerns this clone: Other DNA sequences of this sample code for an identical CDR3. The chain links TRBV28 to TRBJ2-7, with D possibly TRBD2 on 5 matching bases. Germline CDR1 is MDHEN and CDR2 is SYDVKM. This CDR3 contains 15 residues. Trimming removed 6 bases at V and 5 bases at J, with 20 bases between. Here the CDR3 reads CASSRLEGQVNEQYF. The CDR3 DNA reads as TGTGCCAGCAGCCGTTTAGAGGGTCAGGTGAACGAGCAGTACTTC.

The V and J genes are TRBV19 and TRBJ1-6; D ambiguous. The V gene lost 7 bases and the J gene lost 10 bases, with 14 bases spanning the gap. Germline CDR1 LNHDA, CDR2 SQIVND (reference sequence). The CDR3 consists of 13 residues. The CDR3 DNA is TGTGCCAGTAACTCCCACCGGGCCTCACCCCTCCACTTT. Its protein product is CASNSHRASPLHF.

In regard to this clone: One end of the junction varies from germline; a read error may be responsible. The chain is built from TRBV2 and TRBJ1-1; 12 nucleotides agree with TRBD1. Germline V gene data show CDR1 as SNHLY and CDR2 as FYNNEI. The CDR3 is made up of 13 amino acids. CDR3 protein: CASSGDRGRPGIF. The CDR3 nucleotides read TGTGCCAGCAGTGGGGACAGGGGGCGGCCCGGAATCTTT.

The V and J genes are TRBV5-6 and TRBJ2-1; the match to TRBD2 covers 8 bases. CDR1 SGHDT and CDR2 YYEEEE come from the germline V gene. The length of the CDR3 is 16 residues. With 0 bases clipped from V and 2 bases from J, the junction kept 4 bases outside the gene matches. This CDR3 is CASSLELSGAYNEQFF. The CDR3 region has the DNA TGTGCCAGCAGCTTGGAGCTTAGCGGGGCCTACAATGAGCAGTTCTTC.

This chain links TRBV5-1 with TRBJ2-2; 10 positions match TRBD2. The germline gives CDR1 SGHRS, CDR2 YFSETQ. The trim removed 2 bases at V and 1 base at J, leaving 2 bases unmatched. The CDR3 has 16 residues. CDR3 residues: CASSFIAGGNTGELFF. The CDR3, as DNA: TGCGCCAGCAGCTTTATAGCGGGAGGGAACACCGGGGAGCTGTTTTTT.

The chain has TRBV4-1 and TRBJ2-1; D might be TRBD2 (5 bases). The CDR3 has 15 residues. The ends were cut back, 5 bases at V and 1 base at J, with 12 bases in the middle. Germline CDR1 reads MGHRA; CDR2 reads YSYEKL. CDR3 in DNA: TGCGCCAGCAGCTCCCACCCGGGGTCCTACAATGAGCAGTTCTTC. Protein: CASSSHPGSYNEQFF.

The CDR3 loop reads CASSPRLGGETQYF. CDR3 nucleotides: TGTGCCAGCTCACCCCGACTAGGGGGGGAGACCCAGTACTTC. The genes are TRBV18 and TRBJ2-5; either TRBD1 or TRBD2 may supply D (6 bases each). This CDR3 is 14 amino acids long. Germline CDR1 reads KGHSH; CDR2 reads LQKENI. V lost 3 bases and J 5 bases, leaving 13 bases between the germline ends.

V and J are TRBV12-3 or TRBV12-4 and TRBJ2-7; no firm D call. This CDR3 spans 12 amino acids. Trimming cost V 5 bases and J 4 bases, with 9 bases left between them. CDR3 loop: CASSVHKYEQYF. The DNA for the CDR3 is TGTGCCAGCAGTGTTCATAAGTACGAGCAGTACTTC.

The chain joins TRBV12-5 to TRBJ2-3; 10 positions match TRBD2. The CDR3 covers 17 residues. The V gene's germline CDR1 is LGHNT and CDR2 FRNRAP. After removal of 2 bases from V and 3 bases from J, the junction contained 8 bases not matched to a gene. The CDR3 loop reads CASGLRLAGAPTDTQYF. DNA for the CDR3: TGTGCTAGTGGTTTGAGGCTAGCGGGGGCCCCAACAGATACGCAGTATTTT.

This clone was recorded a few times. V gene TRBV10-3 combines with J gene TRBJ2-3; D ambiguous. This CDR3 has 15 residues. Germline V CDR1 and CDR2: ENHRY, SYGVKD. V gave up 0 bases and J gave up 7 bases, with 14 bases separating them. In DNA, the CDR3 is TGTGCCATCAGTGAGTCTGCCGGATTGGCGAATACGCAGTATTTT. Translation: CAISESAGLANTQYF.

The rearrangement links TRBV18 to TRBJ2-1; TRBD2 is a possible D gene (6 bases). This CDR3 is 15 amino acids long. Germline CDR1 is KGHSH and CDR2 is LQKENI. Trimming left V 2 bases short and J 4 bases short, with 12 bases between. CDR3 DNA: TGTGCCAGCTCACCAGGGACTCCAAAGTACAATGAGCAGTTCTTC. Its protein is CASSPGTPKYNEQFF.

CDR3 in DNA: TGTGCCCTCCACGGCGCGAAGAACACTGAAGCTTTCTTT. Protein: CALHGAKNTEAFF. V gene TRBV30 combines with J gene TRBJ1-1, with D unclear. The germline gives CDR1 GTSNPN, CDR2 SVGIG (reference sequence). CDR3 length: 13 amino acids. V was clipped by 8 bases and J by 1 base, with 14 bases between them.

The chain links TRBV7-2 to TRBJ2-3; 10 nucleotides align to TRBD2. CDR1 is SGHTA and CDR2 is FQGNSA in the germline V gene. J lost 2 bases, V lost 2 bases, and 1 base had no gene match. This CDR3 has 15 amino acids. The CDR3 is CASSLLAGVTDTQYF. CDR3 bases: TGTGCCAGCAGCTTACTAGCGGGGGTCACAGATACGCAGTATTTT. The full variable domain, rest sourced from reference TRBV7-2 and TRBJ2-3, is GAGVSQSPSNKVTEKGKDVELRCDPISGHTALYWYRQSLGQGLEFLIYFQGNSAPDKSGLPSDRFSAERTGGSVSTLTIQRTQQEDSAVYLCASSLLAGVTDTQYFGPGTRLTVL.

The chain uses TRBV7-2 and TRBJ1-2; D perhaps matches TRBD1 (6 bases). CDR3 length: 14 amino acids. Trimming cost V 0 bases and J 4 bases, with 9 bases left between them. CDR1 SGHTA and CDR2 FQGNSA come from the germline V gene. The CDR3 DNA reads TGTGCCAGCAGCTTAGCGCAGGGGAGCTATGGCTACACCTTC. Its protein product is CASSLAQGSYGYTF.

The genes are TRBV6-2 or TRBV6-3 and TRBJ2-6; 8 bases map to TRBD1. The CDR3 runs to 17 residues. V lost 5 bases, J lost 4 bases, and 10 bases stayed unmatched. Germline V gene lookup returns CDR1 MNHEY and CDR2 SVGEGT. In nucleotides, the CDR3 is TGTGCCAGCAGTGGCGGGACAGGACGTTCAGGGGCCAACGTCCTGACTTTC. Protein: CASSGGTGRSGANVLTF.

J is TRBJ1-1 and V is TRBV5-1; 9 bases fit TRBD1. The CDR3 consists of 15 residues. Germline CDR1 SGHRS, CDR2 YFSETQ. The V and J ends lost 5 bases and 0 bases, in that order; junction bases with no gene match: 5. CDR3 amino acids: CASRLTGGMNTEAFF. The DNA of the CDR3 is TGCGCCAGCAGATTAACAGGGGGCATGAACACTGAAGCTTTCTTT.

This chain connects TRBV7-9 to TRBJ1-2; no reliable D call. Germline CDR1 and CDR2: SEHNR and FQNEAQ (reference sequence). This CDR3 is 12 amino acids long. The V end was cut by 5 bases, the J end by 5 bases, with 9 bases between. CDR3 nucleotides: TGTGCCAGCAGCCTAAACTATTATGGCTACACCTTC. It encodes CASSLNYYGYTF.

The chain recombines TRBV7-8 with TRBJ2-2; 11 bases match TRBD1. The CDR3 has 14 residues. V was clipped by 3 bases and J by 8 bases; unmatched bases: 2. The germline CDR1 and CDR2 sequences are SGHVS and FQNEAQ. The CDR3 nucleotides read TGTGCCAGCAGCTTGGACAGGGGGCGAGGGGAGCTGTTTTTT. Encoded protein: CASSLDRGRGELFF.